Listed below are T cell receptor beta chains from one sample, sequenced in a study of T-cell reconstitution after alpha-beta-depleted transplantation in children. TCRdb ran MiXCR on the PCR reads and lists one entry per CDR3 protein. The data show some 460,000 distinct CDR3 sequences, 15% to 20% seen once. The sample in question was PBMCs, mostly from graft donor cells, obtained 360 days after TCRalphabeta/CD19-depleted stem cell transplant. The source is a boy under three years old who had a stem cell transplant for Wiskott-Aldrich syndrome, so the T cells may come from the graft donor. Each CDR3 is given with its conserved first and last residue. The order of the fields is J gene, D gene, clone size, V gene, CDR3 DNA, CDR3 protein. The D gene is left open where the match is weak. Some rows have no size entry. The others give once, few or many, or a class for an expanded clone.

j_call: TRBJ2-7; d_call: NA; clone_size: few; v_call: TRBV30; cdr3_nt: TGTGCCTCCGGAAGGGTCGAGCAGTACTTC; cdr3_aa: CASGRVEQYF
j_call: TRBJ2-4; d_call: NA; clone_size: NA; v_call: TRBV4-1; cdr3_nt: TGCGCCAGCAGCCAAGGGCAACAGGGTGGGGGGTACTTC; cdr3_aa: CASSQGQQGGGYF
j_call: TRBJ2-3; d_call: TRBD1; clone_size: few; v_call: TRBV12-3/TRBV12-4; cdr3_nt: TGTGCCAGCAGTTTAGCAGGGGGCAGGTATACGCAGTATTTT; cdr3_aa: CASSLAGGRYTQYF
j_call: TRBJ2-1; d_call: NA; clone_size: many; v_call: TRBV15; cdr3_nt: TGTGCCACCAGCAGAGAACGGCTAATTAACAATGAGCAGTTCTTC; cdr3_aa: CATSRERLINNEQFF
j_call: TRBJ1-6; d_call: NA; clone_size: NA; v_call: TRBV20-1; cdr3_nt: TGCAGTGCTAGAGATCCGGGGGGTAATTCACCCCTCCACTTT; cdr3_aa: CSARDPGGNSPLHF
j_call: TRBJ2-3; d_call: NA; clone_size: NA; v_call: TRBV6-5; cdr3_nt: TGTGCCAGCAGTTACCAAAACGGGCGAAATCCTACGCAGTATTTT; cdr3_aa: CASSYQNGRNPTQYF
j_call: TRBJ2-1; d_call: NA; clone_size: NA; v_call: TRBV29-1; cdr3_nt: TGCAGCGTCGCCGTTAGCGATCCGAGGAGAGACAATGAGCAGTTCTTC; cdr3_aa: CSVAVSDPRRDNEQFF
j_call: TRBJ1-1; d_call: TRBD1; clone_size: few; v_call: TRBV28; cdr3_nt: TGTGCCAGCAGTATACAGGGGGCCTGGGCTGAAGCTTTCTTT; cdr3_aa: CASSIQGAWAEAFF
j_call: TRBJ2-4; d_call: TRBD1; clone_size: NA; v_call: TRBV5-1; cdr3_nt: TGCGCCAGCAGCCTCGGACAGGGTAGCATTCAGTACTTC; cdr3_aa: CASSLGQGSIQYF
j_call: TRBJ2-5; d_call: NA; clone_size: few; v_call: TRBV15; cdr3_nt: TGTGCCACCAGCACTCCCGGGAAGGGGCAAGAGACCCAGTACTTC; cdr3_aa: CATSTPGKGQETQYF
j_call: TRBJ2-3; d_call: NA; clone_size: many; v_call: TRBV27; cdr3_nt: TGTGCCAGCAGTTTCCTACCCAGAGATACGCAGTATTTT; cdr3_aa: CASSFLPRDTQYF
j_call: TRBJ2-7; d_call: TRBD2; clone_size: few; v_call: TRBV5-1; cdr3_nt: TGCGCCAGCAGCTTGGGAGCTAGCGGGGAGTACGAGCAGTACTTC; cdr3_aa: CASSLGASGEYEQYF
j_call: TRBJ1-2; d_call: TRBD1; clone_size: NA; v_call: TRBV12-3/TRBV12-4; cdr3_nt: TGTGCCAGCACCTTCCCATCGCGGGACAGGGGTGGCTACACCTTC; cdr3_aa: CASTFPSRDRGGYTF
j_call: TRBJ1-1; d_call: NA; clone_size: few; v_call: TRBV5-1; cdr3_nt: TGCGCCAGCAGCTCACAGGTTTCCTCATGGGGTTCGAACACTGAAGCTTTCTTT; cdr3_aa: CASSSQVSSWGSNTEAFF
j_call: TRBJ2-2; d_call: NA; clone_size: NA; v_call: TRBV7-9; cdr3_nt: TGTGCCAGCAGCTTTCAGGACGGGACCGGGGAGCTGTTTTTT; cdr3_aa: CASSFQDGTGELFF
j_call: TRBJ2-5; d_call: TRBD2; clone_size: few; v_call: TRBV4-1; cdr3_nt: TGCGCCAGCAGCCAAGATTTCTCCCTAGCGGGGGGACAAGAGACCCAGTACTTC; cdr3_aa: CASSQDFSLAGGQETQYF
j_call: TRBJ2-2; d_call: NA; clone_size: NA; v_call: TRBV12-3/TRBV12-4; cdr3_nt: TGTGCCAGCAGTTCTATGAGGGGCCCGCCTGACACCGGGGAGCTGTTTTTT; cdr3_aa: CASSSMRGPPDTGELFF